This TCR beta chain originates from a study of T cells in tuberculosis. Indicated time point: new active TB diagnosis, blood taken before or within 7 days of starting treatment. TCRdb keeps only in-frame clones here, not all; method: immunoSEQ multiplex PCR. There are around 33,000 clones in the sample; approximately 93% occur only once, and roughly 11% lies in the top ten. The sample in question was PBMCs, obtained at tuberculosis diagnosis. This sequence was found in an adult with tuberculosis.

The CDR3, as DNA: TGTGCCAGCAGGCCCGGAGTGCTAGGGAACACTGAAGCTTTCTTT. It specifies CASRPGVLGNTEAFF. This sequence joins TRBV11-2 and TRBJ1-1; D unresolved. Germline lookup yields CDR1 SGHAT and CDR2 FQNNGV. This CDR3 spans 15 amino acids. Trimming took off 6 bases at V and 1 base at J, with 15 bases between the two ends.